The clone carrying this T cell receptor (beta chain) was detected only a few times. The source of the sample is a study of control samples from healthy donors and cancer patients. This table comes from immunoSEQ multiplex PCR, and its TCRdb copy is limited to in-frame clones, with some not included. Here the sample spans approximately 120,000 clones, more than 85% being singletons. The receptor was isolated from a woman aged 45-65 years in good health. The material sequenced was blood.

In DNA, the CDR3 is TGTGCCAGCATAGCGGACAGGGGGAACTATGGCTACACCTTC. Encoded protein: CASIADRGNYGYTF. V gene TRBV5-6 combines with J gene TRBJ1-2, with 10 bases that match TRBD1. Germline CDR1 is SGHDT and CDR2 is YYEEEE. CDR3 length: 14 amino acids. The V and J ends lost 6 bases and 2 bases, in that order; junction bases with no gene match: 4.